The 10 T cell receptor beta chains below come from one sample, sequenced in a study of blood T cell repertoires in COVID-19 (dated by TCRdb to 2020 to 2021). Library construction relied on the immunoSEQ multiplex PCR assay. The table was pulled from immuneACCESS by TCRdb, which kept in-frame rearrangements only. Such tables lose some clones; where checked, under half of the loss comes from unresolved V genes, and the rest has no known cause. The sample profile shows around 56,000 clones; approximately 87% of them were found once. Around 6.9% of the sample belongs to the ten largest clones. Input material: peripheral blood. The receptors originated from a man aged 55 to 70 with active or convalescent COVID-19.

The V and J genes are TRBV5-4 and TRBJ1-6, with TRBD1 matching 7 bases. The CDR3 covers 17 residues. Germline lookup yields CDR1 SGHNT and CDR2 YYREEE (reference sequence). V gave up 0 bases and J gave up 0 bases; unmatched junction bases: 3. CDR3 in amino acids: CASSLGGGSSYNSPLHF. The CDR3 DNA follows: TGTGCCAGCAGCTTGGGAGGGGGCAGCTCCTATAATTCACCCCTCCACTTT.

This sequence joins TRBV5-4 and TRBJ2-3; 7 nucleotides match TRBD2. Germline V gene sequence: CDR1 SGHNT, CDR2 YYREEE (reference sequence). CDR3 length: 14 amino acids. J was trimmed by 2 bases and V by 3 bases; bases with no gene match: 3. DNA for the CDR3: TGTGCCAGCAGCTCAGCGGGGATCACAGATACGCAGTATTTT. Translation: CASSSAGITDTQYF.

The rearrangement links TRBV7-3 to TRBJ1-1; no clear D gene. This CDR3 has 14 amino acids. The germline CDR1 and CDR2 sequences are SGHTA and FQGTGA. V lost 0 bases to trimming and J lost 3 bases, with 8 bases between them. The CDR3 loop reads CASSLTRVDTEAFF. Here the CDR3 DNA reads TGTGCCAGCAGCTTAACTCGGGTGGACACTGAAGCTTTCTTT.

The CDR3 spells CASSQERTGGRGYTF. The CDR3 nucleotides read TGTGCCAGCAGCCAAGAGAGGACAGGGGGCCGGGGCTACACCTTC. The rearrangement uses TRBV4-2 and TRBJ1-2; 11 bases line up with TRBD1. V was pared by 0 bases and J by 8 bases, with 5 bases of the junction left unmatched. The CDR3 contains 15 residues. Per the germline V gene, CDR1 is LGHNA and CDR2 is YNFKEQ.

The chain links TRBV25-1 to TRBJ1-6; unclear D gene. This CDR3 has 14 residues. V was shortened by 6 bases and J by 9 bases, with 15 bases between the two germline ends. Germline assignment: CDR1 MGHDK and CDR2 SYGVNS. This CDR3 is CASRTTAGSSPLHF. In DNA, the CDR3 is TGTGCCAGCAGAACGACGGCGGGAAGTTCACCCCTCCACTTT.

This clone is labeled medium-sized (0.01 to 0.1%). The CDR3 DNA follows: TGTGCCAGCAGCCCGTCAGGGAAGGTTGACCCCCTCTATGGCTACACCTTC. It encodes CASSPSGKVDPLYGYTF. V usage is TRBV5-5 and J usage is TRBJ1-2; D perhaps matches TRBD1 (5 bases). The germline CDR1 and CDR2 sequences are SGHKS and YYEKEE (reference sequence). This CDR3 is 17 amino acids long. Trimming left V 4 bases short and J 4 bases short, with 23 bases between.

Only a few counts were recorded for this clone. V and J are TRBV2 and TRBJ1-5; TRBD1 matches at 8 bases. CDR3 size: 14 residues. From germline, CDR1 is SNHLY and CDR2 FYNNEI. The V segment lost 4 bases and the J segment 7 bases; nucleotides outside the gene matches: 6. The CDR3 region has the DNA TGTGCCAGCAGTGGGACAGGGATTCGGCAGCCCCAGCATTTT. Its translation: CASSGTGIRQPQHF.

The chain combines TRBV9 with TRBJ2-1, with D possibly TRBD2 on 6 matching bases. Deletions cut 2 bases from V and 10 bases from J, with 19 bases between. The CDR3 covers 15 residues. Germline V lookup: CDR1 SGDLS, CDR2 YYNGEE. In DNA, the CDR3 is TGTGCCAGCAGCGTCACTAGCTCGGTTCTCATCGAGCAGTTCTTC. Protein product: CASSVTSSVLIEQFF. Together with reference TRBV9 and TRBJ2-1, the CDR3 gives the full variable domain: DSGVTQTPKHLITATGQRVTLRCSPRSGDLSVYWYQQSLDQGLQFLIQYYNGEERAKGNILERFSAQQFPDLHSELNLSSLELGDSALYFCASSVTSSVLIEQFFGPGTRLTVL.

The CDR3 nucleotides read TGTGCCAGCAGTGGCGCAGGGAAGGGTGAAAAACTGTTTTTT. Translating gives CASSGAGKGEKLFF. V usage is TRBV2 and J usage is TRBJ1-4; a weak D match, TRBD1 (5 bases). CDR3 length: 14 residues. The germline CDR1 and CDR2 sequences are SNHLY and FYNNEI. V lost 4 bases to trimming and J lost 7 bases, with 13 bases between them.

The V and J genes are TRBV19 and TRBJ2-3, with D perhaps TRBD2 (5 bases). The CDR3 is 16 residues long. Between the trimmed V and J ends, which lost 8 bases and 0 bases, there was a span of 18 bases. Germline-derived CDR1 and CDR2 are LNHDA and SQIVND (reference sequence). CDR3 coding DNA: TGTGCCAGTCTACCTAGCCAATATCCTAGCACAGATACGCAGTATTTT. Translating gives CASLPSQYPSTDTQYF.